The clone carrying this TCR beta chain is a singleton in its sample. The antigen remains unidentified. Sequenced by immunoSEQ multiplex PCR; TCRdb stores in-frame clones only, minus some. The sample consists of over 95,000 clones, more than 85% of them appearing once. These data belong to a study of T cell responses to AZD1222 COVID-19 vaccine. Trimming took 3 bases from V and 1 from J, leaving 8 bases between them. The CDR3 is 14 residues long. The germline CDR1 and CDR2 sequences are KGHSH and LQKENI. Study observations and caveats: Recipients of AZD1222 seropositive at baseline numbered only 6 or 7.

The clonotype was recovered from an adult in good health. This sample comprised peripheral blood, obtained on day 0 of AZD1222 vaccination. The chain joins TRBV18 to TRBJ2-3; no reliable D call. CDR3 region: CASSPPVGTDTQYF. The CDR3, as DNA: TGTGCCAGCTCACCCCCGGTTGGCACAGATACGCAGTATTTT.